The clone carrying this T cell receptor beta chain occurred a few times. These data are taken from a study of T cells in Graves' hyperthyroidism and ophthalmopathy. The CDR3 has 14 residues. Trimming removed 6 bases from V and 2 bases from J; junction bases left unmatched: 5. Germline CDR1 and CDR2: SQVTM and ANQGSEA. TCR beta CDR3 sequences were amplified from RNA transcripts. The primer set for the first-round RT-PCR of the TCR CDR3 was HTBI. TCRdb recomputed calls from the multiplex PCR reads with MiXCR, one row per CDR3 protein. The sample contains hundreds of thousands of distinct CDR3 sequences, 40% to 55% of which appear only once.

The source is a young woman with Graves' hyperthyroidism. The chain is built from TRBV29-1 and TRBJ1-3; 9 nucleotides agree with TRBD1. The sample consisted of peripheral blood or thyroid tissue (not recorded which). The CDR3 sequence: CSVEQGAAGNTIYF. The CDR3 region has the DNA TGCAGCGTAGAACAGGGGGCTGCTGGAAACACCATATATTTT.